A selection of T cell receptor beta chains follows, all from one sample in a study of PD-L1 blockade in urothelial cancer. TCRdb's copy holds only in-frame clones and misses some; the assay was immunoSEQ multiplex PCR. Here the sample spans about 41,000 clones, 70% to 90% being singletons. Specimen: PBMCs, collected around atezolizumab (anti-PD-L1) treatment. The receptors originated from a man aged 70 or older with urothelial cancer. The CDR3 runs from the conserved cysteine through the conserved F or W.

TRBV5-4	TRBJ2-1	CASSLAGGGSYNEQFF
TRBV6-5	TRBJ2-7	CASRRTRGGEQYF
TRBV15	TRBJ1-3	CATSREWNRRNTIYF
TRBV15	TRBJ2-2	CATSRGRQGGTGELFF
TRBV2	TRBJ2-5	CASSQYRGRRDPRETQYF
TRBV19	TRBJ2-5	CASRRTGTRTQETQYF
TRBV7-2	TRBJ2-1	CASSWGTGAYNEQFF
TRBV5-1	TRBJ1-1	CASSANRGPLNTEAFF
TRBV5-6	TRBJ1-4	CASSYLSGAGANEKLFF
TRBV5-4	TRBJ2-3	CASSSGPSGSPTDTQYF
TRBV19	TRBJ2-1	CASRGTGEVLDEQFF
TRBV27	TRBJ2-1	CASSLSRGNEQFF
TRBV7-8	TRBJ2-3	CASSLVASDTQYF
TRBV19	TRBJ2-5	CASNGGSSGRETQYF
TRBV18	TRBJ2-3	CASSFGGGSQDTQYF
TRBV19	TRBJ2-7	CASSTRFGEQYF
TRBV29-1	TRBJ2-7	CSVEYKNFGQGAGEQYF
TRBV27	TRBJ2-5	CASRGGPGTQYF
TRBV5-1	TRBJ2-2	CASSVSPGTSGNTGELFF
TRBV19	TRBJ1-5	CASTLRAGGGGQPQHF
TRBV12-5	TRBJ1-2	CASGFGGRYGYTF
TRBV10-3	TRBJ2-7	CATAGTSGRISYEQYF
TRBV28	TRBJ2-7	CASSTDRNTYEQYF